The rows below give T cell receptor beta chains drawn from one sample of a study of T-cell reconstitution after alpha-beta-depleted transplantation in children. TCRdb re-called the PCR reads through MiXCR, storing one row per CDR3 protein. This sample has over 90,000 distinct CDR3 sequences, with around 5.9% found just once. The sample was PBMCs, mostly from graft donor cells, taken 60 days after TCRalphabeta/CD19-depleted stem cell transplant. The receptors were gathered from a female patient under 10 years old who had a stem cell transplant for Fanconi anemia, so the T cells may come from the graft donor. CDR3s include the opening cysteine and the closing phenylalanine or tryptophan. D genes are given only for firm matches. Not every row has a clone size; where given, it reads once, few, many or a size class.

>medium-sized|TRBV14|TRBJ2-7|TRBD2
CASSRGTSGRYEQYF
TGTGCCAGCAGCCGAGGGACTAGCGGCCGCTACGAGCAGTACTTC
>many|TRBV9|TRBJ2-5|TRBD2
CASSPLGGTETQYF
TGTGCCAGCAGCCCCTTGGGAGGGACAGAGACCCAGTACTTC
>.|TRBV12-3/TRBV12-4|TRBJ1-2|.
CASSTRPDASNYGYTF
TGTGCCAGCAGTACTCGCCCGGATGCCTCTAACTATGGCTACACCTTC
>many|TRBV2|TRBJ2-7|TRBD1
CASSRKAGTGTYEQYF
TGTGCCAGCAGTCGGAAAGCCGGGACAGGGACCTACGAGCAGTACTTC
>.|TRBV11-2|TRBJ2-2|.
CASSRLVTGELFF
TGTGCCAGCAGCAGACTTGTCACCGGGGAGCTGTTTTTT
>many|TRBV5-1|TRBJ2-7|.
CASSLGVDGEQYF
TGCGCCAGCAGCTTGGGTGTGGACGGCGAGCAGTACTTC
>many|TRBV24-1|TRBJ2-7|.
CATDETEFSYEQYF
TGTGCCACCGATGAGACAGAATTCTCCTACGAGCAGTACTTC
>.|TRBV29-1|TRBJ1-2|.
CSVFGEAPGYTF
TGCAGCGTTTTTGGAGAGGCTCCTGGCTACACCTTC
>many|TRBV24-1|TRBJ2-1|TRBD2
CATSDPGTSGSWVGDNEQFF
TGTGCCACCAGTGATCCCGGGACTAGCGGGAGTTGGGTAGGTGACAATGAGCAGTTCTTC
>few|TRBV19|TRBJ2-7|.
CASSTRVRAYEQYF
TGTGCCAGTAGTACCAGGGTGAGGGCCTACGAGCAGTACTTC
>many|TRBV7-9|TRBJ1-6|.
CASSYLWGADSPLHF
TGTGCCAGCAGCTACCTATGGGGCGCGGATTCACCCCTCCACTTT
>many|TRBV5-1|TRBJ2-5|.
CASSLVPGSQQTQYF
TGCGCCAGCAGCTTGGTTCCAGGGAGTCAACAGACCCAGTACTTC
>.|TRBV5-1|TRBJ2-7|.
CASSLLGGSTYEQYF
TGCGCCAGCAGCTTGCTCGGGGGTTCCACCTACGAGCAGTACTTC
>many|TRBV29-1|TRBJ2-5|TRBD1
CSVQQGGETQYF
TGCAGCGTCCAACAGGGGGGCGAGACCCAGTACTTC
>few|TRBV7-2|TRBJ2-7|.
CASSPAGTGYEQYF
TGTGCCAGCAGCCCCGCCGGGACCGGCTACGAGCAGTACTTC
>.|TRBV5-1|TRBJ1-4|.
CASSRFALGLEDEKLFF
TGCGCCAGCAGCCGCTTCGCCTTGGGGTTGGAGGACGAAAAACTGTTTTTT
>many|TRBV28|TRBJ2-7|TRBD1
CASSFPQGYEQYF
TGTGCCAGCAGTTTTCCACAGGGGTACGAGCAGTACTTC